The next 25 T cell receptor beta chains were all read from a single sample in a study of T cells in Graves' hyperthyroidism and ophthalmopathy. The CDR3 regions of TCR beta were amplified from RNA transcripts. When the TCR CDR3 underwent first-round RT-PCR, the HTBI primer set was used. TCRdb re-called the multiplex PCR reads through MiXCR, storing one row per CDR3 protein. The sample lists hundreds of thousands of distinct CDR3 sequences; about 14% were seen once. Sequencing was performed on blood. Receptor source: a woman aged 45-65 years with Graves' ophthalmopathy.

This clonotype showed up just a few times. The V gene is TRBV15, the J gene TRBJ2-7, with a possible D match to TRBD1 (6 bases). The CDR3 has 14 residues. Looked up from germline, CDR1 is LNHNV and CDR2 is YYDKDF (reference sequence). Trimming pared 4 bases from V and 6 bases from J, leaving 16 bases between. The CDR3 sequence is CATSKELQGFEQYF. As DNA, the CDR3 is TGTGCCACCAGCAAAGAATTACAGGGCTTCGAGCAGTACTTC.

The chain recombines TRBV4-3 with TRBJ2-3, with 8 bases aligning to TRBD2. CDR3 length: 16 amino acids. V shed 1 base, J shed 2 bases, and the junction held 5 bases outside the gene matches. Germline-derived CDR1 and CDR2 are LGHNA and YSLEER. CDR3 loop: CASSQATSGFTDTQYF. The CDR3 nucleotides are TGCGCCAGCAGCCAAGCCACTAGCGGCTTCACAGATACGCAGTATTTT.

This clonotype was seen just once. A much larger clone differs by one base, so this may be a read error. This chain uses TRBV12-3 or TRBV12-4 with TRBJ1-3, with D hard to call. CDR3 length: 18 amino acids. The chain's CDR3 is CASSPRIFWFGCGNAIYF. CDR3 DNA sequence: TGTGCCAGCAGTCCCCGAATCTTTTGGTTTGGATGTGGAAACGCCATATATTTT.

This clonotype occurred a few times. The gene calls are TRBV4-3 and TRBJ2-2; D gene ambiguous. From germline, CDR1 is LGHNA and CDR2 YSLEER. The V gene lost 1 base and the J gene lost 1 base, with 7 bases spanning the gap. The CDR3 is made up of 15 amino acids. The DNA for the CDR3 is TGCGCCAGCAGCCAAGTCCCTAGGAACACCGGGGAGCTGTTTTTT. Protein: CASSQVPRNTGELFF.

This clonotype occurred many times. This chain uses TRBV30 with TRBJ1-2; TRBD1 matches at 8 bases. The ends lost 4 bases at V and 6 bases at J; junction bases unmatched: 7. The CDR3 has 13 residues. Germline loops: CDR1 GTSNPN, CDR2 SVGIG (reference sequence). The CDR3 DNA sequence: TGTGCCTGGACCGGGACAGGCCCGGATGGCTACACCTTC. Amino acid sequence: CAWTGTGPDGYTF. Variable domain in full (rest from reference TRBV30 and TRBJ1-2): SQTIHQWPATLVQPVGSPLSLECTVEGTSNPNLYWYRQAAGRGLQLLFYSVGIGQISSEVPQNLSASRPQDRQFILSSKKLLLSDSGFYLCAWTGTGPDGYTFGSGTRLTVV.

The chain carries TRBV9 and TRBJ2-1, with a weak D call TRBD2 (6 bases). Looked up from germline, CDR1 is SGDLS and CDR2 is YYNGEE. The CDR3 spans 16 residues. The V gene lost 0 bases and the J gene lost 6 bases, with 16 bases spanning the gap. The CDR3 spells CASSVGGAGLPNEQFF. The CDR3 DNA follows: TGTGCCAGCAGCGTAGGAGGCGCGGGACTCCCCAATGAGCAGTTCTTC.

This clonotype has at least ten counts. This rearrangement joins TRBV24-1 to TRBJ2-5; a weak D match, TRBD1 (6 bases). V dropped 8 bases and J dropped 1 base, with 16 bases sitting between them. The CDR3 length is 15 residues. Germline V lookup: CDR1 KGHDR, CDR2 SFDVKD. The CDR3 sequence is CATTEGGSGQETQYF. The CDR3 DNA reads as TGTGCCACCACCGAAGGGGGTTCGGGCCAAGAGACCCAGTACTTC.

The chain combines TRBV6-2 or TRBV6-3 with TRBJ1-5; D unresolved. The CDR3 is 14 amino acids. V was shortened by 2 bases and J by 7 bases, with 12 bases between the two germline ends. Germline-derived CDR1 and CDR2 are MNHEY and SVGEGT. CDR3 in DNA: TGTGCCAGCAGTTACGAAGGTTCCCAGCAGCCCCAGCATTTT. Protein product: CASSYEGSQQPQHF.

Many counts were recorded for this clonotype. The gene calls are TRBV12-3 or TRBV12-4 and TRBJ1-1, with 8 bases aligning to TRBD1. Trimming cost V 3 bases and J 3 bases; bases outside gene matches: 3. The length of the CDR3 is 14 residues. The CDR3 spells CASSFPGGHTEAFF. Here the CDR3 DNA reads TGTGCCAGCAGTTTCCCAGGGGGCCACACTGAAGCTTTCTTT.

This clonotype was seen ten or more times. The CDR3 region is CSARVSGRRDNEQFF. CDR3 coding DNA: TGCAGTGCTAGAGTTAGCGGGAGGAGGGACAATGAGCAGTTCTTC. The V and J genes are TRBV20-1 and TRBJ2-1; 10 nucleotides align to TRBD2. Germline V gives CDR1 DFQATT, CDR2 SNEGSKA (reference sequence). Trimming removed 1 base from V and 5 bases from J; junction bases left unmatched: 5. The CDR3 contains 15 residues.

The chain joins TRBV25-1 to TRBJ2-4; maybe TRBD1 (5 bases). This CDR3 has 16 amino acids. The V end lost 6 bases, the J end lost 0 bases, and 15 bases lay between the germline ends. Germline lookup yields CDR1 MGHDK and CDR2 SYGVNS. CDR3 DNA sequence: TGTGCCAGCAGCGAAACAGGCCCTATAGCCAAAAACATTCAGTACTTC. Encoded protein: CASSETGPIAKNIQYF. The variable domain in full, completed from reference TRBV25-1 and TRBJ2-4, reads EADIYQTPRYLVIGTGKKITLECSQTMGHDKMYWYQQDPGMELHLIHYSYGVNSTEKGDLSSESTVSRIRTEHFPLTLESARPSHTSQYLCASSETGPIAKNIQYFGAGTRLSVL.

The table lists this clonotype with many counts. DNA for the CDR3: TGTGCCAGCAGTTTTAGAGGGGCGCGGGGCTACACCTTC. This gives the protein CASSFRGARGYTF. The chain carries TRBV28 and TRBJ1-2; D might be TRBD1 (5 bases). Trimming removed 3 bases at V and 8 bases at J, with 13 bases between. In germline, CDR1 is MDHEN, CDR2 SYDVKM. This CDR3 region has 13 residues.

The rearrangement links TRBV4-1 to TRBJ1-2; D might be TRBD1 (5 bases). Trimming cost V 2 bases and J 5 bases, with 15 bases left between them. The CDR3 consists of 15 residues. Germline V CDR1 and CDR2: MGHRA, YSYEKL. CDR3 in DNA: TGCGCCAGCAGCCAACTAACAGGACCACGGTATGGCTACACCTTC. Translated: CASSQLTGPRYGYTF.

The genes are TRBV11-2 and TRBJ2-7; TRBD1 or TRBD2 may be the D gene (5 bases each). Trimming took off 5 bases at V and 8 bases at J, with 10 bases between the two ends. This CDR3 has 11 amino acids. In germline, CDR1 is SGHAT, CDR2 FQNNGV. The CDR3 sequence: CASSPGRQQYF. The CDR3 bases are TGTGCCAGCAGCCCGGGACGTCAGCAGTACTTC.

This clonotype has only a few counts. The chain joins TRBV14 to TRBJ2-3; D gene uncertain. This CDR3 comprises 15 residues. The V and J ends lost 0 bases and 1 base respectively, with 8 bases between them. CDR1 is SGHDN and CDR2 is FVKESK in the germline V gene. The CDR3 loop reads CASSQEVRGTDTQYF. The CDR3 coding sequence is TGTGCCAGCAGCCAAGAAGTGCGCGGCACAGATACGCAGTATTTT.

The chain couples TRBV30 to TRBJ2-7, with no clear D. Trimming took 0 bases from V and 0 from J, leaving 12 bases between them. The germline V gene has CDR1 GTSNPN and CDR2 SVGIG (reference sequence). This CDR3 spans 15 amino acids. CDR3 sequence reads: CAWSVRRQFSYEQYF. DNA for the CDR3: TGTGCCTGGAGTGTACGGCGTCAGTTCTCCTACGAGCAGTACTTC.

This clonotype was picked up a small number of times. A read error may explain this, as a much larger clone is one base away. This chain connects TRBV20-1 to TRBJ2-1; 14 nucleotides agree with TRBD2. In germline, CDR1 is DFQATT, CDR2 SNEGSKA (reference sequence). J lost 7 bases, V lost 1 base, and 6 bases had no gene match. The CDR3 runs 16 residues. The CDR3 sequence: CSARAGLAGVWNEQFF. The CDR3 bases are TGCAGTGCTAGAGCGGGACTAGCGGGAGTTTGGAATGAGCAGTTCTTC.

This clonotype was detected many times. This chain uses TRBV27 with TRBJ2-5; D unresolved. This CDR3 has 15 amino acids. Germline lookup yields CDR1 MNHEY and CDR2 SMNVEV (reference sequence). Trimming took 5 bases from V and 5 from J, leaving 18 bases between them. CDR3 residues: CASSRQRTPRETQYF. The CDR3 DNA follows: TGTGCCAGCAGTCGCCAGAGGACCCCGAGGGAGACCCAGTACTTC.

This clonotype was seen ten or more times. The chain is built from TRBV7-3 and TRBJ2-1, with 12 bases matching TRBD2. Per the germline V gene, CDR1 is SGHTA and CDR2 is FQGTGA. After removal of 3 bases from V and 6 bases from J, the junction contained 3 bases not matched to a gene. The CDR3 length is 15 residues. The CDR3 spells CASSLPTSGSNEQFF. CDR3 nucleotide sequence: TGTGCCAGCAGCTTGCCGACTAGCGGGAGCAATGAGCAGTTCTTC. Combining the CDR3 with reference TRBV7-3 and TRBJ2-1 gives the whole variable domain GAGVSQTPSNKVTEKGKYVELRCDPISGHTALYWYRQSLGQGPEFLIYFQGTGAADDSGLPNDRFFAVRPEGSVSTLKIQRTERGDSAVYLCASSLPTSGSNEQFFGPGTRLTVL.

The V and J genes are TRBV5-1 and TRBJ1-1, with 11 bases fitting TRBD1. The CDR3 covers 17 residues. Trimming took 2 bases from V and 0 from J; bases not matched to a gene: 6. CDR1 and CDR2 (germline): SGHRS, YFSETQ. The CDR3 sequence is CASSFRDRGYMNTEAFF. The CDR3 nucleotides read TGCGCCAGCAGCTTTCGGGACAGGGGGTATATGAACACTGAAGCTTTCTTT.

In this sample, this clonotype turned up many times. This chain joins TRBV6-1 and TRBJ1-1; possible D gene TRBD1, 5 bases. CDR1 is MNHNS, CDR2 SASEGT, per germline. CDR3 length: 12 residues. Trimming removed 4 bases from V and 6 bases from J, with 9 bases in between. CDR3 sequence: CASSGDSPEAFF. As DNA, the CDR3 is TGTGCCAGCAGTGGAGACAGCCCTGAAGCTTTCTTT.

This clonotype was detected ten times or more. CDR3 amino acids: CASSLFGTGTYEQYF. The CDR3 coding sequence is TGTGCCAGCAGCCTCTTCGGGACAGGGACCTACGAGCAGTACTTC. The chain employs TRBV7-9 and TRBJ2-7; the match to TRBD1 covers 9 bases. Looked up from germline, CDR1 is SEHNR and CDR2 is FQNEAQ (reference sequence). CDR3 size: 15 residues. Trimming cost V 5 bases and J 2 bases; bases outside gene matches: 7.

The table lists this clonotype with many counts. The CDR3 DNA follows: TGTGCCAGCAGGAACGAGGTCGGGGACGAGCAGTACTTC. This translates into CASRNEVGDEQYF. This rearrangement joins TRBV7-9 to TRBJ2-7; perhaps TRBD2 as D (5 bases). Germline V gene data show CDR1 as SEHNR and CDR2 as FQNEAQ (reference sequence). The length of the CDR3 is 13 residues. Trimming left V 6 bases short and J 5 bases short, with 14 bases between.

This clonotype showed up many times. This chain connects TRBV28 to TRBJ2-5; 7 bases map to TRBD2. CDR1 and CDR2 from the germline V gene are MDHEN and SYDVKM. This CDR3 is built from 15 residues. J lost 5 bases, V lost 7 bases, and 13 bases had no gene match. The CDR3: CASTRGGVFAETQYF. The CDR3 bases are TGTGCCAGCACCCGGGGAGGGGTTTTCGCTGAGACCCAGTACTTC.

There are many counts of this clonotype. The CDR3 nucleotides read TGTGCCAGCAGCCCCCTCCGAATACAGGGCGGTGAAAAACTGTTTTTT. As protein: CASSPLRIQGGEKLFF. The chain is built from TRBV28 and TRBJ1-4; the D gene is possibly TRBD1 (6 bases). The CDR3 consists of 16 residues. The germline V and J ends were trimmed by 6 bases and 7 bases, with 21 bases remaining between them. CDR1 MDHEN and CDR2 SYDVKM come from the germline V gene.